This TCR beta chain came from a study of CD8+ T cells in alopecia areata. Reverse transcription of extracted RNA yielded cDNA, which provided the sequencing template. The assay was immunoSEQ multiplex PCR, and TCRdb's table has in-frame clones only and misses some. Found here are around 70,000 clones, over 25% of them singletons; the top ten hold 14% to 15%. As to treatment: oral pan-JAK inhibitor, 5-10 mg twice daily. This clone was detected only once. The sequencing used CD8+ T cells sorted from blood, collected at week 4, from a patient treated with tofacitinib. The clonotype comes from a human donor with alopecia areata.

The CDR3 here is CSVESTTYEQYF. The CDR3 bases are TGCAGCGTTGAAAGTACGACCTACGAGCAGTACTTC. This chain connects TRBV29-1 to TRBJ2-7, with D hard to call. The CDR3 sequence is 12 residues long. The germline CDR1 and CDR2 sequences are SQVTM and ANQGSEA. Trimming removed 2 bases at V and 2 bases at J, with 7 bases between.